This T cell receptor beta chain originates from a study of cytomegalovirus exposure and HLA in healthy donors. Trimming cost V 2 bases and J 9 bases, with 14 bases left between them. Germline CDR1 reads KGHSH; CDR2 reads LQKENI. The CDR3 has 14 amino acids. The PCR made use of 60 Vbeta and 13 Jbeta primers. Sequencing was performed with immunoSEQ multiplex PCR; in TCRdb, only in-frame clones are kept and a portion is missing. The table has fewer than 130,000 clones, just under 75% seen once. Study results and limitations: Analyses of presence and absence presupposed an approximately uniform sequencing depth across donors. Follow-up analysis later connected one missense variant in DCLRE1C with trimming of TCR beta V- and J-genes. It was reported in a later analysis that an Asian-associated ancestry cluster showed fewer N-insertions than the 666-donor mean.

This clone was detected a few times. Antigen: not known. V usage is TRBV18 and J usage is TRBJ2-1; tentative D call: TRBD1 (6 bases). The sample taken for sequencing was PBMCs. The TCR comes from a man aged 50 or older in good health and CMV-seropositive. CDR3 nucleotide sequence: TGTGCCAGCTCACCAGGGCAGGGGCGCGGTGAGCAGTTCTTC. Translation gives CASSPGQGRGEQFF.